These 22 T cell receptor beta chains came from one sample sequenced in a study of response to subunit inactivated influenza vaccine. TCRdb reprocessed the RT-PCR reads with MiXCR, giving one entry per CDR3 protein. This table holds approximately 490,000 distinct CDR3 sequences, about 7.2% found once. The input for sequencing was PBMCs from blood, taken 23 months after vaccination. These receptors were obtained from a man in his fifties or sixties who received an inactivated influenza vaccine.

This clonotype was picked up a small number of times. For the CDR3, the DNA is TGCGCCAGCAGCCTCGAGGACAGAAACTATGGCTACACCTTC. Translating it yields CASSLEDRNYGYTF. The V gene is TRBV4-1, the J gene TRBJ1-2; a possible D gene is TRBD1 (6 bases). CDR3 length: 14 amino acids. Germline values: CDR1 MGHRA, CDR2 YSYEKL. V lost 4 bases, J lost 2 bases, and 11 bases lay in between.

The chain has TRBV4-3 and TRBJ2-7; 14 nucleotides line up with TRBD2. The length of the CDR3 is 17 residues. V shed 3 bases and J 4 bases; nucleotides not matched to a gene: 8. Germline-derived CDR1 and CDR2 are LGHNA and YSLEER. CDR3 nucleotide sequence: TGCGCCAGCAGCCAGAGGGGACTAGCGGGAGCAAGTTACGAGCAGTACTTC. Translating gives CASSQRGLAGASYEQYF.

As DNA, the CDR3 is TGTGCCAGCAACTTCAGGGGGTATTACAATGAGCAGTTCTTC. It translates to CASNFRGYYNEQFF. The chain has TRBV7-2 and TRBJ2-1; 7 bases match TRBD1. The CDR3 length is 14 residues. Germline-derived CDR1 and CDR2 are SGHTA and FQGNSA. V was clipped by 7 bases and J by 4 bases; unmatched bases: 7.

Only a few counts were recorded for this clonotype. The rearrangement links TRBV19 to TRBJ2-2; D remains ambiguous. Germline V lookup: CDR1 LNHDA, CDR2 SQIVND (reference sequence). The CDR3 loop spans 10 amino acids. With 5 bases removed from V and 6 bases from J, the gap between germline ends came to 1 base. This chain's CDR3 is CASSAGELFF. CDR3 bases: TGTGCCAGTAGTGCCGGGGAGCTGTTTTTT.

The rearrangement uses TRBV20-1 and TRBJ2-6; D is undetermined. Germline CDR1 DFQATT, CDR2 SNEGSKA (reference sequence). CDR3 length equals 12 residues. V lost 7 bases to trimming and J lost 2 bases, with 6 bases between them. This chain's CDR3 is CSVSPGANVLTF. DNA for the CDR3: TGCAGTGTTTCTCCTGGGGCCAACGTCCTGACTTTC.

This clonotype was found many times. The CDR3 region has the DNA TGTGCCTGGAGAGGAGGCGTCCATAGAAGGGACAGTGCGGACCAAGAGACCCAGTACTTC. As protein: CAWRGGVHRRDSADQETQYF. This chain connects TRBV30 to TRBJ2-5; 7 bases are a match to TRBD1. The CDR3 totals 20 residues. The germline gives CDR1 GTSNPN, CDR2 SVGIG (reference sequence). The junction had 22 bases not matched to a gene; V was cut back by 3 bases and J by 0 bases.

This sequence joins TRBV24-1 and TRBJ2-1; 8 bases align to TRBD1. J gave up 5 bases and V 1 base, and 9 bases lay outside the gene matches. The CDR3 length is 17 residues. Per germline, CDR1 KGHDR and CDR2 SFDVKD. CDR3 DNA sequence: TGTGCCACCAGTGATTTCCGGACAGGGTATATCCACAATGAGCAGTTCTTC. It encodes CATSDFRTGYIHNEQFF.

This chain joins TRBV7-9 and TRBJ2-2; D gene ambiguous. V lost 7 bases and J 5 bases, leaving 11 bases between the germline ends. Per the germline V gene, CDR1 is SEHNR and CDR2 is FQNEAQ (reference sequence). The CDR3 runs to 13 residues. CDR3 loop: CASKQSMTGELFF. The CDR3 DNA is TGTGCCAGCAAACAAAGTATGACCGGGGAGCTGTTTTTT.

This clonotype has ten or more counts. This chain's CDR3 is CASRRSPGTGTYEQYF. CDR3 DNA sequence: TGTGCCAGCAGGCGAAGCCCCGGGACAGGGACCTACGAGCAGTACTTC. The chain employs TRBV27 and TRBJ2-7; 9 bases fit TRBD1. V gave up 6 bases and J gave up 2 bases; unmatched junction bases: 11. The germline V gene has CDR1 MNHEY and CDR2 SMNVEV (reference sequence). The CDR3 sequence is 16 residues long.

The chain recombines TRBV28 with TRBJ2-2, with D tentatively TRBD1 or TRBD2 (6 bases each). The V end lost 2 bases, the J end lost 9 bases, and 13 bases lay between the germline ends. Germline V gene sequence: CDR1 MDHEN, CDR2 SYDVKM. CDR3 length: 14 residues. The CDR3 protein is CASSLPTGARELFF. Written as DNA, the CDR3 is TGTGCCAGCAGTTTACCTACGGGGGCCCGGGAGCTGTTTTTT.

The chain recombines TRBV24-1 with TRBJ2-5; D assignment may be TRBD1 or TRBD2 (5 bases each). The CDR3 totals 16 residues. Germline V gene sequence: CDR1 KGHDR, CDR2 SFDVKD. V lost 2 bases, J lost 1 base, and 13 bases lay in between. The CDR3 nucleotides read TGTGCCACCAGTGATTGGGACGCAGTGACCCAAGAGACCCAGTACTTC. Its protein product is CATSDWDAVTQETQYF.

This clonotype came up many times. The CDR3 nucleotides read TGCAGTGCTAGGGTCTGGGACAGTAACTATGGCTACACCTTC. Residues: CSARVWDSNYGYTF. The chain is built from TRBV20-1 and TRBJ1-2; 7 bases align to TRBD1. This CDR3 has 14 amino acids. J gave up 1 base and V 3 bases, and 5 bases lay outside the gene matches. Germline CDR1 is DFQATT and CDR2 is SNEGSKA (reference sequence).

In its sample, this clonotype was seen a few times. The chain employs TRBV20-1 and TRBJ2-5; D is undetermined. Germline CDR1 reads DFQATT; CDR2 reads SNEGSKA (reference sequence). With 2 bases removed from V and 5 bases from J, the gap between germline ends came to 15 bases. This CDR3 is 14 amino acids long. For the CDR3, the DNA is TGCAGTGCTAGACGGCGGAGCAACCTCGAGACCCAGTACTTC. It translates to CSARRRSNLETQYF.

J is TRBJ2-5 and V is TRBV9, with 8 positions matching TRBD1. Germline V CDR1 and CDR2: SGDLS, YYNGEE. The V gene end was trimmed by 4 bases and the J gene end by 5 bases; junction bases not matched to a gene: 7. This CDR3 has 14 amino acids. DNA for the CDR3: TGTGCCAGCAGCATAAACAGGGGGGACGAGACCCAGTACTTC. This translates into CASSINRGDETQYF.

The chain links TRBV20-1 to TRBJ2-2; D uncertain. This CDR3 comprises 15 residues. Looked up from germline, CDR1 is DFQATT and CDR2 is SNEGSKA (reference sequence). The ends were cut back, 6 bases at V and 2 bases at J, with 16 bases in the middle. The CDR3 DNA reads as TGCAGTGCCCCCCGACAAACACCCAACACCGGGGAGCTGTTTTTT. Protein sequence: CSAPRQTPNTGELFF.

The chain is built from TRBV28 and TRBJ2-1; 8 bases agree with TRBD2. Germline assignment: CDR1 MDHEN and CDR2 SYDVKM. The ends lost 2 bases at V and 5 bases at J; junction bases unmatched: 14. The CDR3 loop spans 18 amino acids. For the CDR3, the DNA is TGTGCCAGCAGTTTAGGTGGTTTCGGGCGGGGGGCAGACAATGAGCAGTTCTTC. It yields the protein CASSLGGFGRGADNEQFF.

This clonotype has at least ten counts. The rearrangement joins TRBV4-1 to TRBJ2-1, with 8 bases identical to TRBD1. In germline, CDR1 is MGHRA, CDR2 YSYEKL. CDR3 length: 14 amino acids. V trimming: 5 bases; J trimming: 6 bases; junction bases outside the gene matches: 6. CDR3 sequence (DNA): TGCGCCAGCAGCTCTCGGACAGGGTCCAATGAGCAGTTCTTC. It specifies CASSSRTGSNEQFF.

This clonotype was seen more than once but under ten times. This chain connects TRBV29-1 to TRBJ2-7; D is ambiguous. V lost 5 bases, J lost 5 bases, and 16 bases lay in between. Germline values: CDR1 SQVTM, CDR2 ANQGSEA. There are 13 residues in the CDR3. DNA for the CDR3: TGCAGCGTTCGGGCTTTTCCAAAGGACGAGCAGTACTTC. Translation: CSVRAFPKDEQYF.

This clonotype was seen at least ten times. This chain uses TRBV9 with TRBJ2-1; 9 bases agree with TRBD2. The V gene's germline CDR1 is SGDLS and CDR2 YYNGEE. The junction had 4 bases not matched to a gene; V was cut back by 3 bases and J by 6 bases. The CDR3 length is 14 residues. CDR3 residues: CASSEAGGVNEQFF. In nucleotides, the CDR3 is TGTGCCAGCAGCGAGGCGGGGGGGGTCAATGAGCAGTTCTTC.

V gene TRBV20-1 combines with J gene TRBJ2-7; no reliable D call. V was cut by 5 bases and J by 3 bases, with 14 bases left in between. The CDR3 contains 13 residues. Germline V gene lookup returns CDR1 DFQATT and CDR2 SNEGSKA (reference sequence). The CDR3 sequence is CSAPLVGIYEQYF. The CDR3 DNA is TGCAGTGCTCCCCTGGTGGGAATCTACGAGCAGTACTTC.

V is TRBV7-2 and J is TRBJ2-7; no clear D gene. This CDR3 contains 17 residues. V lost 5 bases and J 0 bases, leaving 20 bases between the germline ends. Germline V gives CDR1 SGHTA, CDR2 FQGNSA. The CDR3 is CASSTYHLFFPSYEQYF. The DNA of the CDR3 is TGTGCCAGCAGCACTTATCACCTGTTCTTCCCCTCCTACGAGCAGTACTTC.

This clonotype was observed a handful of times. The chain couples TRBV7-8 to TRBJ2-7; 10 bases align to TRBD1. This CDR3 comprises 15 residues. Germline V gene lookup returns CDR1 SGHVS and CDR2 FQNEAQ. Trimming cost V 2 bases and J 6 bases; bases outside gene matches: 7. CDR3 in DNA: TGTGCCAGCAGCTTACCCGGACAGGGGGTAAGCGAGCAGTACTTC. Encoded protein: CASSLPGQGVSEQYF.